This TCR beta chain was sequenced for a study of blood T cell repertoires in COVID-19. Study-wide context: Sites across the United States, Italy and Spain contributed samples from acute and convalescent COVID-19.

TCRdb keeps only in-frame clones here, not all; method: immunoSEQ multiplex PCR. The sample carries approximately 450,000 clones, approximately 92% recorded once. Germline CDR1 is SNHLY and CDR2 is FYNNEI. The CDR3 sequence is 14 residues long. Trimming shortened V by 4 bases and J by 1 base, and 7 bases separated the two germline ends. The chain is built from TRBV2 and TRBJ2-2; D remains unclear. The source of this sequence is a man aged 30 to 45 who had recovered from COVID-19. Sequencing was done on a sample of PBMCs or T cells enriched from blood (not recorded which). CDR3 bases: TGTGCCAGCAGTGCTTGGAGGAACACCGGGGAGCTGTTTTTT. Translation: CASSAWRNTGELFF.